This T cell receptor (beta chain) was documented in a study of blood T cell repertoires in COVID-19. This table comes from immunoSEQ multiplex PCR, and its TCRdb copy is limited to in-frame clones, with some not included. This repertoire shows over 150,000 clones, over 90% found once; its top ten account for 0.5% to 0.6%. The sample comprised peripheral blood. The TCR originated in a man aged 50 or older with acute or convalescent COVID-19.

As DNA, the CDR3 is TGTGCCAGCAGTCCCGTGGGAGGGAGCTCTGGAAACACCATATATTTT. It codes for CASSPVGGSSGNTIYF. The V and J genes are TRBV6-6 and TRBJ1-3, with no clear D. V shed 5 bases and J shed 0 bases, with 14 bases lying between them. This CDR3 region has 16 residues. CDR1 and CDR2 (germline): MNHNY, SVGAGI (reference sequence).